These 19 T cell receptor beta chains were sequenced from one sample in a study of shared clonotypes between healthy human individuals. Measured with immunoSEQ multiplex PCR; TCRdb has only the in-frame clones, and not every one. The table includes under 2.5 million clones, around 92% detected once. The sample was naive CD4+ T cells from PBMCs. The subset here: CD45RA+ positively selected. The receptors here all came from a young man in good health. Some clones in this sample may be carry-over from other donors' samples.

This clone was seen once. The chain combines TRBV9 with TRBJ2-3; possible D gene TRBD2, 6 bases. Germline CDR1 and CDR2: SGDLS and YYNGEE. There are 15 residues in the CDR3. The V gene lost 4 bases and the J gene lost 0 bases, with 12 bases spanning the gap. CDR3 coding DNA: TGTGCCAGCAGCATTAGCGGAACTAGCACAGATACGCAGTATTTT. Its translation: CASSISGTSTDTQYF.

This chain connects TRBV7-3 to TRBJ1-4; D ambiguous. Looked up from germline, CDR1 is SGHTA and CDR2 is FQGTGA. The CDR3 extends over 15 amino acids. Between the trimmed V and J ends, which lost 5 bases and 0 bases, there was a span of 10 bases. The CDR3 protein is CASSAFSATNEKLFF. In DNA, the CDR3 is TGTGCCAGCAGCGCTTTTTCAGCAACTAATGAAAAACTGTTTTTT. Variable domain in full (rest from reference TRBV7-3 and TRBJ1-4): GAGVSQTPSNKVTEKGKYVELRCDPISGHTALYWYRQSLGQGPEFLIYFQGTGAADDSGLPNDRFFAVRPEGSVSTLKIQRTERGDSAVYLCASSAFSATNEKLFFGSGTQLSVL.

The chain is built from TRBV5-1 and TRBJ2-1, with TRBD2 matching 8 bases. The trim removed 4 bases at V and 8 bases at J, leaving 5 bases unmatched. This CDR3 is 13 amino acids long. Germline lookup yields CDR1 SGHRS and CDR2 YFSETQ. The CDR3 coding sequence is TGCGCCAGCAGCGGGACTAGAGGCGATGAGCAGTTCTTC. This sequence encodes CASSGTRGDEQFF.

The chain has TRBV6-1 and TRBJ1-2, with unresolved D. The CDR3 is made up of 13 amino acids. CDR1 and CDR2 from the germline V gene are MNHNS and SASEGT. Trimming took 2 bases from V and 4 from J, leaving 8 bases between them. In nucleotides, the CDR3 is TGTGCCAGCAGTGAAATTCGCGGCTATGGCTACACCTTC. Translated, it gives CASSEIRGYGYTF.

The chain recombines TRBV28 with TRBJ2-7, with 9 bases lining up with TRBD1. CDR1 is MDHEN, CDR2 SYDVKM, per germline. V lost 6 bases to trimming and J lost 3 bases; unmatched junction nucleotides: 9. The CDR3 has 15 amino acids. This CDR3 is CASSPAGTGLYEQYF. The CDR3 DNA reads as TGTGCCAGCAGCCCAGCCGGGACAGGGCTCTACGAGCAGTACTTC.

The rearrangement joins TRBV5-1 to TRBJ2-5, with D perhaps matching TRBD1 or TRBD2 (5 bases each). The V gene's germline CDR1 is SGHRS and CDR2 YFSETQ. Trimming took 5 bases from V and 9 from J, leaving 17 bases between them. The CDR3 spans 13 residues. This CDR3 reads CASSIGGARAQYF. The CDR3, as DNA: TGCGCCAGCAGTATTGGAGGAGCCAGGGCCCAGTACTTC.

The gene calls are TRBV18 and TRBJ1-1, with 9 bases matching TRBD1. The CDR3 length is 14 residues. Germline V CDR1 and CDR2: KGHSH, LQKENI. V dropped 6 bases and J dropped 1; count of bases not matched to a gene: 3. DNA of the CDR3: TGTGCCAGCTCTAGACAGGGGGGGAACACTGAAGCTTTCTTT. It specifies CASSRQGGNTEAFF.

The DNA of the CDR3 is TGTGCCAGCAGTTATTCAGGGGGCGAAGATCAGCCCCAGCATTTT. This encodes CASSYSGGEDQPQHF. The chain employs TRBV28 and TRBJ1-5; 8 positions match TRBD1. V was clipped by 4 bases and J by 5 bases; unmatched bases: 7. Germline lookup yields CDR1 MDHEN and CDR2 SYDVKM. The CDR3 spans 15 residues.

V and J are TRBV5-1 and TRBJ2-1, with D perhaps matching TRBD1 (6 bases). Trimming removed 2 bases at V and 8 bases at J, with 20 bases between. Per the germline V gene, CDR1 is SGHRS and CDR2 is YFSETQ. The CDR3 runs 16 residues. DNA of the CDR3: TGCGCCAGCAGCTTACTTCCTAGGACAGCACAGGATGAGCAGTTCTTC. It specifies CASSLLPRTAQDEQFF.

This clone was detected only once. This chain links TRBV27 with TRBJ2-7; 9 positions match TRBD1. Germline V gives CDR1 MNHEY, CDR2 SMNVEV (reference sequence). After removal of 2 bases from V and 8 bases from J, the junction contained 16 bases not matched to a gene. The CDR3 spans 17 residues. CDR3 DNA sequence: TGTGCCAGCAGTTTACGCGCCGGGGGTCGACAGGGGGGAAAGCAGTACTTC. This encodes CASSLRAGGRQGGKQYF.

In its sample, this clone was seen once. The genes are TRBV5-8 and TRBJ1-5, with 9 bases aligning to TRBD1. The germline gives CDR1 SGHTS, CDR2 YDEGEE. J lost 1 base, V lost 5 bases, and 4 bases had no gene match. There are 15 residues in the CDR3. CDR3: CASSRDRASNQPQHF. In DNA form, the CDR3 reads TGTGCCAGCAGTCGGGACAGGGCGAGCAATCAGCCCCAGCATTTT.

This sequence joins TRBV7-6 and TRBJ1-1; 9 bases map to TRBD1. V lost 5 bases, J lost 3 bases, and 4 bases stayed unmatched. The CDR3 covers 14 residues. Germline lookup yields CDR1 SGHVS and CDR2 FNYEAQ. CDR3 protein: CASSMGQGDTEAFF. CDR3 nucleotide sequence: TGTGCCAGCAGCATGGGACAGGGCGACACTGAAGCTTTCTTT.

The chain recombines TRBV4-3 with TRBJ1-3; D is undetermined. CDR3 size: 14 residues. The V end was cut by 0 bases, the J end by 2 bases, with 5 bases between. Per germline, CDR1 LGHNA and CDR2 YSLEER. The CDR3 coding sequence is TGCGCCAGCAGCCAAGACCTGGCTGGAAACACCATATATTTT. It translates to CASSQDLAGNTIYF.

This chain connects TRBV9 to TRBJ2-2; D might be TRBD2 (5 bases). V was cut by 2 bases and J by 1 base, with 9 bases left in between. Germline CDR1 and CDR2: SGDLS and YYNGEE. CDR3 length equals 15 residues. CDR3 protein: CASSVLGENTGELFF. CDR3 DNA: TGTGCCAGCAGCGTTTTGGGAGAGAACACCGGGGAGCTGTTTTTT.

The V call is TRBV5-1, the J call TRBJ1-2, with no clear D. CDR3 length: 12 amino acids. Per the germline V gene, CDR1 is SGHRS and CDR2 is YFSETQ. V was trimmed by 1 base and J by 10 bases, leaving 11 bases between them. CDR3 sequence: CASSLSREFYTF. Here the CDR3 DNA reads TGCGCCAGCAGCTTGAGTAGGGAATTCTACACCTTC.

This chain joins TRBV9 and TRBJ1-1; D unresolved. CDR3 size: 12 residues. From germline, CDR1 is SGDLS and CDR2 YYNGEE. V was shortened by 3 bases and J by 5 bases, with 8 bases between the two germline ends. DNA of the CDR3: TGTGCCAGCAGCGGTCCAGGAACTGAAGCTTTCTTT. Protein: CASSGPGTEAFF.

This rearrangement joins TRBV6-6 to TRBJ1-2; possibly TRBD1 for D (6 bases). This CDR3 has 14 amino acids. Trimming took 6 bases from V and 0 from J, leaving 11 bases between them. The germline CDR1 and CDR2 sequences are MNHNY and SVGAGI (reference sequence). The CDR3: CASSRTAANYGYTF. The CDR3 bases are TGTGCCAGCAGCCGGACAGCCGCTAACTATGGCTACACCTTC.

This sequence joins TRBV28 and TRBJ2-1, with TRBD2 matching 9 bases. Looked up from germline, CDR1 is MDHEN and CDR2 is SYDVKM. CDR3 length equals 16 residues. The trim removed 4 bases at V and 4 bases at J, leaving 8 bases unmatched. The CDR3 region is CASSSPGLAPYNEQFF. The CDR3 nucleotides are TGTGCCAGCAGTTCCCCTGGACTAGCGCCTTACAATGAGCAGTTCTTC.

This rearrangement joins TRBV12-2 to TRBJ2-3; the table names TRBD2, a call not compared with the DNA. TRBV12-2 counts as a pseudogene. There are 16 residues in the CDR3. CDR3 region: CASRAGLAGVQDTQYF. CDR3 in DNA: TGTGCAAGTCGCGCCGGACTAGCGGGAGTGCAAGATACGCAGTATTTT.